These 19 T cell receptor beta chains share one sample of origin, sequenced in a study of OX40 agonist ivuxolimab in advanced cancers. Repertoires were generated with immunoSEQ multiplex PCR, while TCRdb's copy carries only in-frame clones and drops some. The sample includes 100,000 to 150,000 clones, about 93% seen only once; the top ten take roughly 1%. Here the sequenced sample was CD4+ or CD8+ T cells sorted from blood, taken in a trial of the OX40 agonist ivuxolimab. The receptors shown here come from an adult with an advanced solid tumor such as melanoma, head and neck, liver or kidney cancer.

The chain uses TRBV6-5 and TRBJ2-2; TRBD2 aligns across 14 bases. Germline loops: CDR1 MNHEY, CDR2 SVGAGI. There are 16 residues in the CDR3. J lost 7 bases, V lost 4 bases, and 5 bases had no gene match. The CDR3 bases are TGTGCCAGCAGTTCCCCCGGACTAGCGGGGGGCGGGGAGCTGTTTTTT. Amino acids: CASSSPGLAGGGELFF.

The gene calls are TRBV7-2 and TRBJ1-1, with D uncertain. The CDR3 sequence is 14 residues long. The ends were cut back, 1 base at V and 1 base at J, with 7 bases in the middle. CDR1 and CDR2 from the germline V gene are SGHTA and FQGNSA. CDR3 bases: TGTGCCAGCAGCTTAGGAACAGCGAACACTGAAGCTTTCTTT. This sequence encodes CASSLGTANTEAFF. Drawing the rest from reference TRBV7-2 and TRBJ1-1, the complete variable domain is GAGVSQSPSNKVTEKGKDVELRCDPISGHTALYWYRQSLGQGLEFLIYFQGNSAPDKSGLPSDRFSAERTGGSVSTLTIQRTQQEDSAVYLCASSLGTANTEAFFGQGTRLTVV.

V and J are TRBV28 and TRBJ1-3; D is uncertain. Germline CDR1 reads MDHEN; CDR2 reads SYDVKM. The V end was cut by 3 bases, the J end by 0 bases, with 9 bases between. CDR3 size: 15 residues. CDR3 bases: TGTGCCAGCAGTTTCACCCTCAGCTCTGGAAACACCATATATTTT. Protein: CASSFTLSSGNTIYF.

V gene TRBV12-5 combines with J gene TRBJ2-1, with TRBD2 identical over 7 bases. Trimming cost V 7 bases and J 0 bases; bases outside gene matches: 12. The CDR3 has 17 residues. Germline V gene lookup returns CDR1 LGHNT and CDR2 FRNRAP. The CDR3 loop reads CASAYTYGGSSYNEQFF. As DNA, the CDR3 is TGTGCTAGTGCCTACACTTACGGCGGGAGCTCCTACAATGAGCAGTTCTTC.

V and J are TRBV5-4 and TRBJ2-3, with a weak D call TRBD1 (6 bases). This CDR3 comprises 15 residues. Germline lookup yields CDR1 SGHNT and CDR2 YYREEE (reference sequence). Trimming pared 3 bases from V and 4 bases from J, leaving 15 bases between. CDR3 in amino acids: CASSWGLDSPDTQYF. The CDR3 DNA follows: TGTGCCAGCAGCTGGGGCCTGGACAGCCCAGATACGCAGTATTTT.

This chain uses TRBV5-1 with TRBJ1-3; D unclear. The CDR3 is 17 residues long. V lost 0 bases to trimming and J lost 3 bases, with 16 bases between them. Per the germline V gene, CDR1 is SGHRS and CDR2 is YFSETQ. CDR3 protein: CASSLGAGRMVGNTIYF. CDR3 nucleotides: TGCGCCAGCAGCTTGGGGGCAGGTCGAATGGTTGGAAACACCATATATTTT.

V gene TRBV10-3 combines with J gene TRBJ1-2; possibly TRBD1 for D (5 bases). The germline CDR1 and CDR2 sequences are ENHRY and SYGVKD. Between the trimmed V and J ends, which lost 7 bases and 7 bases, there was a span of 19 bases. The CDR3 has 14 residues. The CDR3 DNA follows: TGTGCCATCAATCCTGGGGAGGGGTCGGTTGGCTACACCTTC. Its translation: CAINPGEGSVGYTF.

V usage is TRBV27 and J usage is TRBJ2-7; D possibly uses TRBD1 or TRBD2 (5 bases each). Trimming stripped 6 bases from V and 1 base from J, with 10 bases between. CDR3 length: 13 amino acids. Germline CDR1 reads MNHEY; CDR2 reads SMNVEV (reference sequence). The CDR3: CASRSGRSYEQYF. The CDR3 DNA reads TGTGCCAGCAGGTCGGGGCGTTCCTACGAGCAGTACTTC.

This clone was counted a single time. The chain links TRBV11-3 to TRBJ2-5; tentative D call: TRBD2 (7 bases). This CDR3 has 15 residues. Germline lookup yields CDR1 SGHNT and CDR2 YENEEA. The germline V and J ends were trimmed by 3 bases and 5 bases, with 16 bases remaining between them. This CDR3 reads CASSLEGGPSETQYF. For the CDR3, the DNA is TGTGCCAGCAGCTTGGAGGGGGGGCCTTCGGAGACCCAGTACTTC.

This clone appeared a single time. The chain employs TRBV5-1 and TRBJ2-5, with D perhaps given as TRBD1 or TRBD2 (7 bases each). The V gene lost 6 bases and the J gene lost 5 bases, with 17 bases spanning the gap. The CDR3 extends over 14 amino acids. CDR1 and CDR2 (germline): SGHRS, YFSETQ. The CDR3 loop reads CASTARGGMETQYF. For the CDR3, the DNA is TGCGCCAGCACTGCCAGGGGGGGAATGGAGACCCAGTACTTC.

J is TRBJ2-3 and V is TRBV30; D gene unclear. CDR1 and CDR2 from the germline V gene are GTSNPN and SVGIG (reference sequence). CDR3 length: 13 residues. Trimming cost V 0 bases and J 4 bases, with 8 bases left between them. The CDR3 spells CAWSVPVADTQYF. CDR3 DNA sequence: TGTGCCTGGAGTGTACCAGTCGCAGATACGCAGTATTTT.

This clone was seen a few times. The chain couples TRBV7-2 to TRBJ2-1; 8 bases are shared with TRBD2. The CDR3 consists of 16 residues. J gave up 3 bases and V 5 bases, and 9 bases lay outside the gene matches. In germline, CDR1 is SGHTA, CDR2 FQGNSA. CDR3: CASSRSLGTSYNEQFF. The CDR3, as DNA: TGTGCCAGCAGCCGCTCTCTGGGGACTAGCTACAATGAGCAGTTCTTC.

The chain joins TRBV14 to TRBJ2-3, with TRBD2 matching over 7 bases. The germline gives CDR1 SGHDN, CDR2 FVKESK. J gave up 0 bases and V 5 bases, and 8 bases lay outside the gene matches. The CDR3 is 16 residues long. The CDR3: CASSNRSGISTDTQYF. The CDR3 nucleotides read TGTGCCAGCAGCAATAGAAGCGGGATTAGCACAGATACGCAGTATTTT.

This clone appeared a single time. The J gene is TRBJ2-5, the V gene TRBV7-2, with 11 positions matching TRBD2. Germline values: CDR1 SGHTA, CDR2 FQGNSA. V lost 2 bases to trimming and J lost 5 bases; unmatched junction nucleotides: 1. The CDR3 runs 14 residues. CDR3 loop: CASSLIAGGETQYF. For the CDR3, the DNA is TGTGCCAGCAGCTTAATAGCGGGGGGGGAGACCCAGTACTTC.

The chain links TRBV20-1 to TRBJ1-2; D is undetermined. Deletions cut 3 bases from V and 4 bases from J, with 6 bases between. There are 11 residues in the CDR3. The germline CDR1 and CDR2 sequences are DFQATT and SNEGSKA (reference sequence). The DNA of the CDR3 is TGCAGTGCTAGGCACAGCTATGGCTACACCTTC. This codes for CSARHSYGYTF.

The J gene is TRBJ2-7, the V gene TRBV7-2; perhaps D is TRBD1 or TRBD2 (7 bases each). Germline V lookup: CDR1 SGHTA, CDR2 FQGNSA. V was trimmed by 4 bases and J by 5 bases, leaving 21 bases between them. The CDR3 contains 16 residues. The CDR3 here is CASSSAPQGGKDEQYF. The DNA of the CDR3 is TGTGCCAGCAGCTCAGCCCCGCAGGGGGGGAAGGACGAGCAGTACTTC.

The chain combines TRBV4-1 with TRBJ2-7; tentative D call: TRBD2 (6 bases). This CDR3 has 14 residues. Trimming pared 1 base from V and 7 bases from J, leaving 14 bases between. Per germline, CDR1 MGHRA and CDR2 YSYEKL. CDR3 protein: CASSQVGRGNEQYF. DNA for the CDR3: TGCGCCAGCAGCCAAGTAGGGCGGGGTAATGAGCAGTACTTC.

V and J are TRBV5-8 and TRBJ1-2; TRBD1 matches at 8 bases. The J segment lost 1 base and the V segment lost 4 bases, leaving 3 bases of the junction unmatched. The CDR3 contains 14 residues. The germline V gene has CDR1 SGHTS and CDR2 YDEGEE. In DNA form, the CDR3 reads TGTGCCAGCAGCCCAGGACAGGGTAACTATGGCTACACCTTC. Its protein product is CASSPGQGNYGYTF.

The chain carries TRBV10-3 and TRBJ1-5; D may be TRBD1 (6 bases). CDR3 length: 14 residues. Germline V CDR1 and CDR2: ENHRY, SYGVKD. V was pared by 8 bases and J by 4 bases, with 15 bases between. The CDR3 coding sequence is TGTGCCATCTCAGCCGTGGACAGAAATCAGCCCCAGCATTTT. Its protein product is CAISAVDRNQPQHF.